This passage covers 7 T cell receptor beta chains from one sample sequenced in a study of tissue T cells after allogeneic stem cell transplantation (dated by TCRdb to between 2022 and 2023). Library preparation used the immunoSEQ multiplex PCR assay. Held by TCRdb, this immuneACCESS table contains in-frame sequences only and omits some clones. Under half of the omission traces to an unresolved V gene where checked; the cause of the rest is unknown. The sample has roughly 50,000 clones on record, around 70% of them singletons. The top ten constitute approximately 0.7% of the sample. Sequencing was performed on sorted cells pooled from one or two spleens. The receptors here all came from a pool of C57BL/6 mice in good health.

Concerning this clone: Gene names denote mouse genes. The CDR3 extends 1 residue past the end of the read, so its final part is completed from the germline J gene. V gene TRBV26 combines with J gene TRBJ2-5, with D perhaps TRBD1 (5 bases). Germline V CDR1 and CDR2: KGHPV, FQNQEV (reference sequence). V gave up 2 bases and J gave up 4 bases, with 7 bases separating them. The length of the CDR3 is 13 residues. The covered CDR3 bases are TGTGCCAGCAGTCTGGAGGGGAAAGACACCCAGTAC. Encoded protein: CASSLEGKDTQY. The entire CDR3 is CASSLEGKDTQYF.

Remarks on this clone: Mouse germline and gene names are used. The CDR3 end lies 1 residue beyond the end of the read and is filled in from the germline J gene. The V gene is TRBV16, the J gene TRBJ1-2; tentative D call: TRBD1 (5 bases). The CDR3 runs 14 residues. Trimming took 0 bases from V and 4 from J, leaving 9 bases between them. Germline CDR1 reads SGHSA; CDR2 reads FRNQAP. This CDR3 is CASSLEGRGSDYTF. The covered CDR3 bases are TGTGCAAGCAGCTTAGAAGGGAGGGGCTCCGACTACACC.

In regard to this clone: The gene names given are mouse names. The CDR3 end falls 1 residue outside the read, so it is completed with the germline J gene. The chain combines TRBV13-3 with TRBJ2-1; TRBD2 matches at 9 bases. J lost 0 bases, V lost 1 base, and 2 bases had no gene match. The CDR3 spans 16 residues. Germline CDR1 reads NNHDY; CDR2 reads SYVADS. CDR3 amino acids: CASSDWGGLNYAEQFF. The sequenced CDR3 bases are TGTGCCAGCAGTGATTGGGGGGGCCTTAACTATGCTGAGCAGTTC.

Turning to this clone: The genes are named according to mouse. The read comes to an end 1 residue before the CDR3 does, leaving the germline J gene to fill in the end. The chain combines TRBV13-3 with TRBJ2-2; TRBD2 agrees at 7 bases. Germline V gene data show CDR1 as NNHDY and CDR2 as SYVADS. V was pared by 2 bases and J by 3 bases, with 1 base of the junction left unmatched. This CDR3 spans 14 amino acids. The sequenced part of the CDR3 DNA is TGTGCCAGCAGTGAGGGGGGGGACACCGGGCAGCTCTAC. Translated, it gives CASSEGGDTGQLY. The complete CDR3 reads CASSEGGDTGQLYF.

As for this clone: The listed genes are named as in mouse. Read sequence stops 1 residue before the CDR3 end, and the germline J gene provides the missing end. The chain uses TRBV13-2 and TRBJ2-4, with D maybe TRBD1 (5 bases). V was shortened by 0 bases and J by 3 bases, with 8 bases between the two germline ends. The germline CDR1 and CDR2 sequences are NNHNN and SYGAGS (reference sequence). CDR3 length: 14 residues. The DNA read from the CDR3 is TGTGCCAGCGGTGATGCAGGACACCAAAACACCTTGTAC. As protein: CASGDAGHQNTLY. In full, the CDR3 reads CASGDAGHQNTLYF.

About this clone itself: Gene names are the mouse ones. With the read ending 1 residue before the CDR3 end, the germline J gene is used to fill in that end. This sample also contains other DNA sequences that code for the same CDR3. V is TRBV19 and J is TRBJ2-7; no definite D call. The CDR3 runs 13 residues. Trimming left V 5 bases short and J 0 bases short, with 9 bases between. Germline V gene lookup returns CDR1 FNHDT and CDR2 SITEND (reference sequence). The sequenced part of the CDR3 DNA is TGTGCCAGCAGCCAACAGAGCTCCTATGAACAGTAC. Amino acid sequence: CASSQQSSYEQY. The whole CDR3 sequence reads CASSQQSSYEQYF. Using reference TRBV19 and TRBJ2-7 for the parts outside the CDR3, the full variable domain is GGIITQTPKFLIGQEGQKLTLKCQQNFNHDTMYWYRQDSGKGLRLIYYSITENDLQKGDLSEGYDASREKKSSFSLTVTSAQKNEMAVFLCASSQQSSYEQYFGPGTRLTVL.

On this clone itself: Germline and genes: mouse. The CDR3 goes on 1 residue after the read ends, and that part is filled in from the germline J gene. V is TRBV3 and J is TRBJ2-7; D not resolved. V dropped 1 base and J dropped 7 bases, with 2 bases sitting between them. CDR1 and CDR2 from the germline V gene are SNHLY and FYNGKV (reference sequence). The CDR3 has 10 amino acids. The CDR3 sequence: CASSLEEQYF. The DNA read from the CDR3 is TGTGCCAGCAGCTTAGAGGAACAGTAC. The complete variable domain, with remaining parts taken from reference TRBV3 and TRBJ2-7, reads GPKVLQIPSHQIIDMGQMVTLNCDPVSNHLYFYWYKQILGQQMEFLVNFYNGKVMEKSKLFKDQFSVERPDGSYFTLKIQPTALEDSAVYFCASSLEEQYFGPGTRLTVL.